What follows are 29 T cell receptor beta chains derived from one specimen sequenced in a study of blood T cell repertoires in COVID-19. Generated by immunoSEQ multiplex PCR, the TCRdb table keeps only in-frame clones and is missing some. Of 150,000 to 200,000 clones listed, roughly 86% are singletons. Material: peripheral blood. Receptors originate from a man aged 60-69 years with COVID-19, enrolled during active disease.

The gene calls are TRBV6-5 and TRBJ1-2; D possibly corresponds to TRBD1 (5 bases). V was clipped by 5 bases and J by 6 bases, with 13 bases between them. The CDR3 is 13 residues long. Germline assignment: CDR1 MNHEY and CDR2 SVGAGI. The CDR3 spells CASSPTVFDGYTF. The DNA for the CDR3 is TGTGCCAGCAGTCCGACAGTCTTCGATGGCTACACCTTC.

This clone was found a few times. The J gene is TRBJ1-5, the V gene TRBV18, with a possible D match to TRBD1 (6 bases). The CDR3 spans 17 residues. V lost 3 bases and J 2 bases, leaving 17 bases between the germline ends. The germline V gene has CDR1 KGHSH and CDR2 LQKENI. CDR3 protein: CASSPQRPRGGNQPQHF. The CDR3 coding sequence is TGTGCCAGCTCACCCCAGAGGCCCAGGGGTGGCAATCAGCCCCAGCATTTT.

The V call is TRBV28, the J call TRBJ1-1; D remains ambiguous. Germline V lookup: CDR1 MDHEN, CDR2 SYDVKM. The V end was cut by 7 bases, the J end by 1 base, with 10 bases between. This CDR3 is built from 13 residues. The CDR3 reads CASTPPGNTEAFF. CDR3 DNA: TGTGCCAGCACCCCTCCCGGGAACACTGAAGCTTTCTTT. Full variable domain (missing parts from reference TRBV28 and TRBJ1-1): DVKVTQSSRYLVKRTGEKVFLECVQDMDHENMFWYRQDPGLGLRLIYFSYDVKMKEKGDIPEGYSVSREKKERFSLILESASTNQTSMYLCASTPPGNTEAFFGQGTRLTVV.

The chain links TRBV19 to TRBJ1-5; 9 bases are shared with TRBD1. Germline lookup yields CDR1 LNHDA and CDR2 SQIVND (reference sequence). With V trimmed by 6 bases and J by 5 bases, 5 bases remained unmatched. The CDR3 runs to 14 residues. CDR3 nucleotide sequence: TGTGCCAGTAGCCAGGACAGGGGTTATCAGCCCCAGCATTTT. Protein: CASSQDRGYQPQHF.

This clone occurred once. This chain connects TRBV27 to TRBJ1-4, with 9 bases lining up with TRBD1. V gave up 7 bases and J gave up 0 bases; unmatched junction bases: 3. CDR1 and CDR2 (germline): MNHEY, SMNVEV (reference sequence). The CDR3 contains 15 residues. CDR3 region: CASKTGGATNEKLFF. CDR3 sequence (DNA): TGTGCCAGCAAGACAGGGGGAGCAACTAATGAAAAACTGTTTTTT.

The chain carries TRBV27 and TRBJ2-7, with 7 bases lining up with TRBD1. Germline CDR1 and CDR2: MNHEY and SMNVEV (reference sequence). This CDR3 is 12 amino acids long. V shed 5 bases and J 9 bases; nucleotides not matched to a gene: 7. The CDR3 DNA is TGTGCCAGCAGTCAAGACAGGGATCGGCAGTACTTC. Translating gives CASSQDRDRQYF.

Here the CDR3 DNA reads TGTGCCAGCAGTTTATTTCGGGGGGCGGGGGAGACCCAGTACTTC. It specifies CASSLFRGAGETQYF. This sequence joins TRBV27 and TRBJ2-5, with D possibly being TRBD2 (7 bases). This CDR3 is 15 amino acids long. The V end lost 1 base, the J end lost 5 bases, and 14 bases lay between the germline ends. Germline V gives CDR1 MNHEY, CDR2 SMNVEV (reference sequence).

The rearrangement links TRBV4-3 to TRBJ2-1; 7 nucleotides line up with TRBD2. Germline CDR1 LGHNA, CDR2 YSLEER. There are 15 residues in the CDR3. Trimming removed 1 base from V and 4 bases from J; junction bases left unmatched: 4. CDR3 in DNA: TGCGCCAGCAGCCAAGTTCTAGCGGAGTACAATGAGCAGTTCTTC. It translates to CASSQVLAEYNEQFF.

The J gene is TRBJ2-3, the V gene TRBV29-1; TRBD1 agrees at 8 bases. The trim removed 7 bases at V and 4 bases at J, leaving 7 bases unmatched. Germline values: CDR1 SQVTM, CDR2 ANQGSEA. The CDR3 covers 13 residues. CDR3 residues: CSERTGRADTQYF. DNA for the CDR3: TGCAGCGAGAGGACAGGGCGGGCAGATACGCAGTATTTT.

CDR3 amino acids: CASSYAGTGSGNTIYF. The CDR3 nucleotides are TGTGCCAGCAGTTATGCCGGGACAGGGTCTGGAAACACCATATATTTT. The chain employs TRBV6-5 and TRBJ1-3; 9 bases fit TRBD1. V trimming: 3 bases; J trimming: 1 base; junction bases outside the gene matches: 4. Germline lookup yields CDR1 MNHEY and CDR2 SVGAGI. The CDR3 is 16 residues long.

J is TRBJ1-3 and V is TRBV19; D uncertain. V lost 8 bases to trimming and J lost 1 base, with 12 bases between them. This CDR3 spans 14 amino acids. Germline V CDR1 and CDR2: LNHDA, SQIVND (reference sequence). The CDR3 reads CASGGLWSGNTIYF. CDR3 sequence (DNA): TGTGCCAGTGGAGGGCTATGGTCTGGAAACACCATATATTTT.

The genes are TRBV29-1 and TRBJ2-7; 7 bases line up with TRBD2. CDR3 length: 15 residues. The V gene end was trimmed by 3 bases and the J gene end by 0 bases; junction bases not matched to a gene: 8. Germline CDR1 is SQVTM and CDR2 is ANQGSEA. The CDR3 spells CSVDVPSGPSYEQYF. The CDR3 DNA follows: TGCAGCGTTGACGTCCCTAGCGGACCCTCCTACGAGCAGTACTTC.

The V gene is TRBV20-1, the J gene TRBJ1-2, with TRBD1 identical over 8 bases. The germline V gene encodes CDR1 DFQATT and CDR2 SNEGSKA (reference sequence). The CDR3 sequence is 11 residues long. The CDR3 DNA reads TGCAGCACGGACAGGGACAATGGCTACACCTTC. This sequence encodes CSTDRDNGYTF.

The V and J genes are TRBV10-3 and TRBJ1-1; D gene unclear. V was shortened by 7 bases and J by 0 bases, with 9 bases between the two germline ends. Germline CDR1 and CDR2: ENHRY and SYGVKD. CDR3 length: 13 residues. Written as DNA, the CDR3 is TGTGCCATCACACAAACAGTGAACACTGAAGCTTTCTTT. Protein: CAITQTVNTEAFF.

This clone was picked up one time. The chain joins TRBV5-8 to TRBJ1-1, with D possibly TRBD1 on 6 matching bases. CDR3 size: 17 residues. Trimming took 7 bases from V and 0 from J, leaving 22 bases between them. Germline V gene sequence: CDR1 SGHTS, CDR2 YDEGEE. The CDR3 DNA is TGTGCCAGCTACTCCGGGAAGGGGACACTTTTGAACACTGAAGCTTTCTTT. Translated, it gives CASYSGKGTLLNTEAFF.

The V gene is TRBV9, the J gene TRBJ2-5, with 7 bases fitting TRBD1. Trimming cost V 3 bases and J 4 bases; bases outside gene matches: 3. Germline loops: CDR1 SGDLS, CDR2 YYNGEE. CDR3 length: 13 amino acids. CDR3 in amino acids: CASSGHRGETQYF. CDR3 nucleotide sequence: TGTGCCAGCAGCGGCCACAGGGGAGAGACCCAGTACTTC.

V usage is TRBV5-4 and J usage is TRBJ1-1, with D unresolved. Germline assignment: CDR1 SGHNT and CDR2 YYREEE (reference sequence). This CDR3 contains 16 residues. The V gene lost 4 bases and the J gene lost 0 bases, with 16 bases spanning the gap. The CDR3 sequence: CASSPTLAALNTEAFF. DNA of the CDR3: TGTGCCAGCAGCCCGACTCTCGCGGCTTTGAACACTGAAGCTTTCTTT.

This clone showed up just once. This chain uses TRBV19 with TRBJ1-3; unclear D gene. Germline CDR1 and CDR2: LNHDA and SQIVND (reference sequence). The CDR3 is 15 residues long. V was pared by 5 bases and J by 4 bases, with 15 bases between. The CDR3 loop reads CASSPDNSAGNTIYF. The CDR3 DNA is TGTGCCAGTAGTCCAGACAATTCCGCCGGAAACACCATATATTTT.

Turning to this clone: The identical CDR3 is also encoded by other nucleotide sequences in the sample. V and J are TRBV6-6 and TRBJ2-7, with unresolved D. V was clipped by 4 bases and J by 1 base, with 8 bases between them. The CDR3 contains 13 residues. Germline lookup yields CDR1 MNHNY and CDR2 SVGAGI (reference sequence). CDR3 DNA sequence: TGTGCCAGCAGTTCAACAAATTCCTACGAGCAGTACTTC. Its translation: CASSSTNSYEQYF.

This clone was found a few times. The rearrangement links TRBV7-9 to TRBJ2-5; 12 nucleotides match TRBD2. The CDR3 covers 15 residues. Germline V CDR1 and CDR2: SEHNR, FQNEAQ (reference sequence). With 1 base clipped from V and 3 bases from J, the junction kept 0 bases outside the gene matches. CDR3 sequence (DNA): TGTGCCAGCAGCTTAGGGACTAGCGGGGAAGAGACCCAGTACTTC. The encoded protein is CASSLGTSGEETQYF. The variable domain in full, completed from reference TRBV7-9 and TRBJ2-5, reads DTGVSQNPRHKITKRGQNVTFRCDPISEHNRLYWYRQTLGQGPEFLTYFQNEAQLEKSRLLSDRFSAERPKGSFSTLEIQRTEQGDSAMYLCASSLGTSGEETQYFGPGTRLLVL.

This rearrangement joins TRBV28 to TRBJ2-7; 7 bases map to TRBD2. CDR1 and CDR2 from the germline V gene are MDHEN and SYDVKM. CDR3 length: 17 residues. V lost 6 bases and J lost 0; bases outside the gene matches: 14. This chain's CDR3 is CASRSTGAGEISYEQYF. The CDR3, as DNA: TGTGCCAGCAGATCTACCGGGGCGGGGGAGATCTCCTACGAGCAGTACTTC.

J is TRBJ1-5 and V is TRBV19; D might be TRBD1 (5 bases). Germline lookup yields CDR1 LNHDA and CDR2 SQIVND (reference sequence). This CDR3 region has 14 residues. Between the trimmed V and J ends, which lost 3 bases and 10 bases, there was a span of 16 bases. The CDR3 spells CASSIGQGVGPQHF. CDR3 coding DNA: TGTGCCAGTAGTATCGGGCAGGGTGTTGGACCCCAGCATTTT. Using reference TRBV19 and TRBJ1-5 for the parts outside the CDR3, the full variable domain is DGGITQSPKYLFRKEGQNVTLSCEQNLNHDAMYWYRQDPGQGLRLIYYSQIVNDFQKGDIAEGYSVSREKKESFPLTVTSAQKNPTAFYLCASSIGQGVGPQHFGDGTRLSIL.

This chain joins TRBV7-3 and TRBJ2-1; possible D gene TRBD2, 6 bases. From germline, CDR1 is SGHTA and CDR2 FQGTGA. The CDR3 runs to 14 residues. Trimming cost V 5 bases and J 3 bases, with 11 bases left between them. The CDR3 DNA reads TGTGCCAGCAGCCCCGGGACTCTCTACAATGAGCAGTTCTTC. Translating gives CASSPGTLYNEQFF.

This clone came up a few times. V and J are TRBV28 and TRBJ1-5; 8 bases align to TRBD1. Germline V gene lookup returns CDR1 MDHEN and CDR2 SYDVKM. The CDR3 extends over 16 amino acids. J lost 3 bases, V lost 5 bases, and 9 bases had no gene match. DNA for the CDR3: TGTGCCAGCAGTGCACCCAGGGGGCCGGTCAATCAGCCCCAGCATTTT. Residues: CASSAPRGPVNQPQHF.

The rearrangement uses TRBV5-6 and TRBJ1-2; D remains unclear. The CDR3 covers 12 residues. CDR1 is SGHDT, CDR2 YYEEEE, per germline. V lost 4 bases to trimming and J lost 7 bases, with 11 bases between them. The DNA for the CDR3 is TGTGCCAGCAGCCTAGGACTAACTGGCTACACCTTC. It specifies CASSLGLTGYTF.

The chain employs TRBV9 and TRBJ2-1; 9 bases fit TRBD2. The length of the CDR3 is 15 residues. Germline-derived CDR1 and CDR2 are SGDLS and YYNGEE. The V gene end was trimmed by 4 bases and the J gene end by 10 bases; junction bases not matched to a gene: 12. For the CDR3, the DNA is TGTGCCAGCAGCTTAGAAAGCGGGGGGACCCGAGAGCAGTTCTTC. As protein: CASSLESGGTREQFF.

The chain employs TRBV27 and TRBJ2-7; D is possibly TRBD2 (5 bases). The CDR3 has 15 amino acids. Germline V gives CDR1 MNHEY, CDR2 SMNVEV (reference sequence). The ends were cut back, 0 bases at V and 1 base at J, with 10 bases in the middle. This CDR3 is CASSLSSVVSYEQYF. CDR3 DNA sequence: TGTGCCAGCAGTTTATCTAGCGTCGTGTCCTACGAGCAGTACTTC.

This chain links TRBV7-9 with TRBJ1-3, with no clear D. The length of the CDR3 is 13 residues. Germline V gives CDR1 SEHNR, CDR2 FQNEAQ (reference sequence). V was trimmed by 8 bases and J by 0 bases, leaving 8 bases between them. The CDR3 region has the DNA TGTGCCAGCGCCGAGGGCTCTGGAAACACCATATATTTT. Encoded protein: CASAEGSGNTIYF. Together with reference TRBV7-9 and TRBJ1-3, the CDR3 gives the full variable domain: DTGVSQNPRHKITKRGQNVTFRCDPISEHNRLYWYRQTLGQGPEFLTYFQNEAQLEKSRLLSDRFSAERPKGSFSTLEIQRTEQGDSAMYLCASAEGSGNTIYFGEGSWLTVV.

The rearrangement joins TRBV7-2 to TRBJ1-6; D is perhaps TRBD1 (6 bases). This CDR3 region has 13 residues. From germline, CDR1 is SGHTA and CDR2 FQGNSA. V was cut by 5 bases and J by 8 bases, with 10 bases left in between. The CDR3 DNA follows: TGTGCCAGCAGCGTACAGGGAGATTCACCCCTCCACTTT. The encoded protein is CASSVQGDSPLHF.